This T cell receptor (beta chain) derives from a study of cytomegalovirus exposure and HLA in healthy donors. V lost 0 bases and J 5 bases, leaving 17 bases between the germline ends. Germline loops: CDR1 SGHDT, CDR2 YYEEEE. The CDR3 runs 16 residues. Primers for the PCR totalled 60 Vbeta and 13 Jbeta. In the study's own analysis: A later analysis tallied about 80 million unique TCR beta chains, 10 million to 12 million of them shared. Generated by immunoSEQ multiplex PCR, the TCRdb table keeps only in-frame clones and is missing some. V and J calls and clone size are copied from that table; D and trimming were computed from the DNA. The sample yields 150,000 to 200,000 clones, around four fifths seen once. Concerning this clone itself: Antigen unknown.

Whole-study findings and limits: It was taken for granted in presence/absence analyses that sequencing depth across donors was roughly uniform.

V gene TRBV5-6 combines with J gene TRBJ1-1, with D perhaps matching TRBD1 (5 bases). Sequencing was performed on PBMCs. The receptor's source is a young man in good health and CMV-seropositive. The CDR3 loop reads CASSLVGSGTKTEAFF. The CDR3 DNA reads TGTGCCAGCAGCTTGGTTGGATCAGGGACTAAGACTGAAGCTTTCTTT.